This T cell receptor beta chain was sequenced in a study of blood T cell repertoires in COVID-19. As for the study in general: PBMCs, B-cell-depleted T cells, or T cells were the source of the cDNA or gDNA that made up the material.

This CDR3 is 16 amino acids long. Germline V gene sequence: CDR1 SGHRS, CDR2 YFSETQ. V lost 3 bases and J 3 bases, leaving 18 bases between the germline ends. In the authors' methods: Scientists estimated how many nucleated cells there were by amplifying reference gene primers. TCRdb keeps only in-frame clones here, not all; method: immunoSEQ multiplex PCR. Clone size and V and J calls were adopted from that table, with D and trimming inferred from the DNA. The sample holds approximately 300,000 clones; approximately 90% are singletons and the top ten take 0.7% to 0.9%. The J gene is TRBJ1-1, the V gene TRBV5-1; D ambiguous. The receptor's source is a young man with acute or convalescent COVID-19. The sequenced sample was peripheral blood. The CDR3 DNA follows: TGCGCCAGCAGCTCGGAGGACGGTGGGTGGGACACTGAAGCTTTCTTT. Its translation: CASSSEDGGWDTEAFF.